This T cell receptor beta chain comes out of a study of blood T cell repertoires in COVID-19. Whole-study context: Collection of acute and convalescent COVID-19 samples took place in the United States, Italy and Spain. T cells, B-cell-depleted T cells, or PBMCs provided the cDNA or gDNA that served as material.

Per the original methods: The authors estimated nucleated cell counts from reference gene primer amplification. The data were produced by immunoSEQ multiplex PCR, yet TCRdb's version contains in-frame clones alone and is incomplete. D and trimming come from the DNA, and the V and J calls and clone size come from that table. This sample has about 130,000 clones, with 80% to 85% found just once. This clone has just a few counts. The CDR3 is 15 residues long. Germline V gene sequence: CDR1 SGHRS, CDR2 YFSETQ. The V and J ends lost 0 bases and 3 bases, in that order; junction bases with no gene match: 3. The specimen sequenced was peripheral blood. This clonotype was obtained from a woman in her 30s who had recovered from COVID-19. The V and J genes are TRBV5-1 and TRBJ2-1; 7 bases line up with TRBD1. The DNA for the CDR3 is TGCGCCAGCAGCTTGGAAGGGGGCAGCTACAATGAGCAGTTCTTC. Translation: CASSLEGGSYNEQFF.